A single sample gave rise to the 10 T cell receptor beta chains below, sequenced in a study of cytomegalovirus exposure and HLA in healthy donors. TCRdb keeps only in-frame clones here, not all; method: immunoSEQ multiplex PCR. The repertoire has 160,000 or so clones, about 87% of them found once; the top ten carry approximately 1.4%. Sequencing used PBMCs. These receptors were taken from a woman under 40 in good health and CMV-seronegative.

This chain connects TRBV2 to TRBJ1-4; TRBD1 aligns across 7 bases. The V and J ends lost 9 bases and 7 bases, in that order; junction bases with no gene match: 11. This CDR3 is built from 14 residues. Per germline, CDR1 SNHLY and CDR2 FYNNEI. CDR3 DNA sequence: TGTGCCAGGCAGAGCTACAGGGGAGGTGAAAAACTGTTTTTT. The encoded protein is CARQSYRGGEKLFF.

The CDR3 sequence is CASSLGWRGNEQFF. CDR3 nucleotide sequence: TGTGCCAGCAGCTTAGGATGGAGGGGAAATGAGCAGTTCTTC. The chain carries TRBV13 and TRBJ2-1; a weak D match, TRBD2 (6 bases). Germline values: CDR1 PRHDT, CDR2 FYEKMQ (reference sequence). The CDR3 consists of 14 residues. The V gene lost 0 bases and the J gene lost 7 bases, with 10 bases spanning the gap.

The V call is TRBV6-6, the J call TRBJ2-7; 10 positions agree with TRBD1. The CDR3 totals 16 residues. V shed 5 bases and J 2 bases; nucleotides not matched to a gene: 9. Germline V CDR1 and CDR2: MNHNY, SVGAGI (reference sequence). The CDR3 region has the DNA TGTGCCAGCAGTCCGTTGACAGGGGGCCCGGCCTACGAGCAGTACTTC. Translation: CASSPLTGGPAYEQYF.

A few counts support this clone. Distinct nucleotide sequences in the sample also encode this CDR3. This sequence joins TRBV19 and TRBJ2-7; TRBD2 might be the D (6 bases). Trimming left V 5 bases short and J 2 bases short, with 7 bases between. The CDR3 runs to 12 residues. Germline CDR1 is LNHDA and CDR2 is SQIVND (reference sequence). The CDR3 DNA is TGTGCCAGTAGTCCGGGAGCCTACGAGCAGTACTTC. Its translation: CASSPGAYEQYF.

The chain has TRBV29-1 and TRBJ2-2; a possible D gene is TRBD2 (5 bases). The germline V and J ends were trimmed by 0 bases and 4 bases, with 6 bases remaining between them. This CDR3 contains 13 residues. CDR1 is SQVTM, CDR2 ANQGSEA, per germline. This CDR3 is CSVEDSGTGELFF. The CDR3 bases are TGCAGCGTTGAAGACAGCGGCACCGGGGAGCTGTTTTTT.

The chain employs TRBV6-5 and TRBJ1-1; the D gene is possibly TRBD1 (5 bases). This CDR3 is 12 amino acids long. Looked up from germline, CDR1 is MNHEY and CDR2 is SVGAGI. Trimming pared 5 bases from V and 4 bases from J, leaving 8 bases between. DNA for the CDR3: TGTGCCAGCAGTCGCGGGGGCACTGAAGCTTTCTTT. Its translation: CASSRGGTEAFF.

The rearrangement links TRBV29-1 to TRBJ1-2, with D perhaps TRBD1 (6 bases). The germline V and J ends were trimmed by 7 bases and 5 bases, with 14 bases remaining between them. Germline loops: CDR1 SQVTM, CDR2 ANQGSEA. The CDR3 length is 12 residues. CDR3 region: CSAQGQGYGYTF. The CDR3 DNA follows: TGCAGCGCCCAGGGCCAGGGGTATGGCTACACCTTC.

The chain recombines TRBV2 with TRBJ1-1, with D perhaps TRBD1 (6 bases). The CDR3 covers 14 residues. The germline V gene has CDR1 SNHLY and CDR2 FYNNEI. Deletions cut 3 bases from V and 1 base from J, with 9 bases between. The CDR3 coding sequence is TGTGCCAGCAGTGAGGACAGCCGGAACACTGAAGCTTTCTTT. It codes for CASSEDSRNTEAFF.

The gene calls are TRBV4-1 and TRBJ1-2; 10 nucleotides match TRBD1. This CDR3 comprises 17 residues. Germline loops: CDR1 MGHRA, CDR2 YSYEKL. Losses at the gene ends were 5 bases for V and 3 bases for J; bases not matched to a gene: 12. The CDR3 here is CASSRPSGDRGYYGYTF. In DNA, the CDR3 is TGCGCCAGCAGCAGGCCCTCCGGGGACAGGGGTTACTATGGCTACACCTTC.

The chain links TRBV27 to TRBJ2-7, with a possible D match to TRBD1 (6 bases). CDR3 length equals 14 residues. CDR1 and CDR2 from the germline V gene are MNHEY and SMNVEV (reference sequence). Trimming pared 2 bases from V and 0 bases from J, leaving 8 bases between. The DNA for the CDR3 is TGTGCCAGCAGTTTAGGGGGCGACTCCTACGAGCAGTACTTC. It translates to CASSLGGDSYEQYF.